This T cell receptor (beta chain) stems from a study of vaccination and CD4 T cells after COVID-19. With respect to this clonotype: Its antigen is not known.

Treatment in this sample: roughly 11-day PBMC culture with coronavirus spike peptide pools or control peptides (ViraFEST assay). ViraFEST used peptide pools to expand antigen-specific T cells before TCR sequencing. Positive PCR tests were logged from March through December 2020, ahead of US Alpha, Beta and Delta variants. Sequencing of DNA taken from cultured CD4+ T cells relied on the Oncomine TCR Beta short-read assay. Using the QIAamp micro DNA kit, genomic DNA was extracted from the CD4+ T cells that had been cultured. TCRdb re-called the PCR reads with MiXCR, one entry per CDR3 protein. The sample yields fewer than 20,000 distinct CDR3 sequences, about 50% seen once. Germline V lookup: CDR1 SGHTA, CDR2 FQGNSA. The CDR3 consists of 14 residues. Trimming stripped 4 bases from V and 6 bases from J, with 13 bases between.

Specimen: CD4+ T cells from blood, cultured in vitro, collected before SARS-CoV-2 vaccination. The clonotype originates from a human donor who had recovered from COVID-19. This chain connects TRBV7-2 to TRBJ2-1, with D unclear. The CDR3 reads CASSYGKAFNEQFF. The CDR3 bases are TGTGCCAGCAGCTATGGGAAGGCCTTCAATGAGCAGTTCTTC.